The T cell receptor beta chain described here comes from a study of response to subunit inactivated influenza vaccine. Study findings and constraints: The authors suggested that every seasonal influenza vaccination recruits few new T cells.

TCRdb independently ran MiXCR on the RT-PCR reads; one entry per CDR3 protein. Altogether 400,000 to 650,000 distinct CDR3 sequences are present, more than 7% being singletons, with the ten largest covering about an eighth. There are 14 residues in the CDR3. V dropped 3 bases and J dropped 5 bases, with 15 bases sitting between them. Looked up from germline, CDR1 is SGHRS and CDR2 is YFSETQ. This clonotype came up many times. Its cognate antigen is unknown. V gene TRBV5-1 combines with J gene TRBJ2-7; perhaps TRBD2 as D (5 bases). This receptor was identified in a man in his fifties or sixties who received an inactivated influenza vaccine. The sequencing here drew on PBMCs from blood, taken around 2 years after vaccination. CDR3 residues: CASSSSTMGNEQYF. CDR3 DNA sequence: TGCGCCAGCAGCTCCTCGACTATGGGGAACGAGCAGTACTTC.